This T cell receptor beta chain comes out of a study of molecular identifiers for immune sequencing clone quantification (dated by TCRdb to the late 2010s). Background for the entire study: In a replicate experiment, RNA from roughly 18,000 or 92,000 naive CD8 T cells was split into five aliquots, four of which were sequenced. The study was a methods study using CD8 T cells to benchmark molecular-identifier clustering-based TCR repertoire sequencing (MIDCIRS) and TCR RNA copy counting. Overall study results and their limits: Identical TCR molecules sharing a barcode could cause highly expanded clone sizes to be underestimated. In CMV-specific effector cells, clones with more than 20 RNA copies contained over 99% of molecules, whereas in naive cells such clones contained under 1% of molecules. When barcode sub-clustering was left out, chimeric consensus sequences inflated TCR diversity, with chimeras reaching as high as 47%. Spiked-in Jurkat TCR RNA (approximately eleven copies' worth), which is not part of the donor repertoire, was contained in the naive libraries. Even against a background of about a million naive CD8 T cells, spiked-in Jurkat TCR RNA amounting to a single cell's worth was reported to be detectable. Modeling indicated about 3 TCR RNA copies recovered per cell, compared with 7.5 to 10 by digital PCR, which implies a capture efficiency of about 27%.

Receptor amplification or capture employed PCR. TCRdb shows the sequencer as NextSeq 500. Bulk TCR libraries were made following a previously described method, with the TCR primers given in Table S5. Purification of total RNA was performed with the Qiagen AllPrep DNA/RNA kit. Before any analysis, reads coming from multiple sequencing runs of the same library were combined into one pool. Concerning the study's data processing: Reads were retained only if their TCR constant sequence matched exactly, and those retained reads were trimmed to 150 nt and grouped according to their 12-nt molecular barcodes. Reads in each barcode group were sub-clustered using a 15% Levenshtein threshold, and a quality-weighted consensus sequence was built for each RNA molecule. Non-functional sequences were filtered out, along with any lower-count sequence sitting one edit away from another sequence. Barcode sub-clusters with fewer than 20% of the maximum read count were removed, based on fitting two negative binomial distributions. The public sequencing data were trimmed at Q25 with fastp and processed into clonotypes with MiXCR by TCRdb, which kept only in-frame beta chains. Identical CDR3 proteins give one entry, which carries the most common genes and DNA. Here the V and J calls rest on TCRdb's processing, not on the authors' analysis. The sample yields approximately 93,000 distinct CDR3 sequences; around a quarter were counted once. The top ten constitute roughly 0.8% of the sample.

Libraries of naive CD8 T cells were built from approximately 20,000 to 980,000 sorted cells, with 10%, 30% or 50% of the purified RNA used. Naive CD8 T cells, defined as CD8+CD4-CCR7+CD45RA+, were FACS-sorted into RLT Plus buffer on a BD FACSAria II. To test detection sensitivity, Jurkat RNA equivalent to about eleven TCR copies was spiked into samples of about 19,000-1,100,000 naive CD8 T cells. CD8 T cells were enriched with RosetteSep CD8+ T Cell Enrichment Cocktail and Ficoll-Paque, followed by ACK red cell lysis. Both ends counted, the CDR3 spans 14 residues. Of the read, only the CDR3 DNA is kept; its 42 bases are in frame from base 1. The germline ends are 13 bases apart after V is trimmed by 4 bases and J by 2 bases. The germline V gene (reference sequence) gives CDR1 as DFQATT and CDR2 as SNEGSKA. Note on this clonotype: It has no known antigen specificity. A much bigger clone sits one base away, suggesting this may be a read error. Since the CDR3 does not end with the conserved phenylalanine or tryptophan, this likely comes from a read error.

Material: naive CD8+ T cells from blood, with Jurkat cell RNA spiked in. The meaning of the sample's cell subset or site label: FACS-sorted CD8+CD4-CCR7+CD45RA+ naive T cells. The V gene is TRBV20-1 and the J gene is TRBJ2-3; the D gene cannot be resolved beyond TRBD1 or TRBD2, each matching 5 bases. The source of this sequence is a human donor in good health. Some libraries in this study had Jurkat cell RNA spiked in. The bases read TGCAGTGCTACTGATGGGACCTCCACAGATACGCAGTATTCT. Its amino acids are CSATDGTSTDTQYS.